Sequencing of this T cell receptor beta chain was carried out in a study of blood T cell repertoires in COVID-19. Looking at the study overall: Material from acute and convalescent COVID-19 was sourced from the United States, Italy and Spain. T cells, B-cell-depleted T cells, or PBMCs provided the cDNA or gDNA that served as material.

As processed by the authors: Reference gene primers were amplified, and this amplification served to estimate nucleated cell counts. Libraries were prepared by immunoSEQ multiplex PCR; TCRdb keeps only in-frame clonotypes and omits some of them. V and J calls and clone size follow that table, whereas D and trimming were derived from the DNA. The data contain about 300,000 clones, more than 85% of them singletons. This CDR3 is built from 14 residues. CDR1 and CDR2 from the germline V gene are SGHNT and YYREEE (reference sequence). Trimming removed 5 bases at V and 14 bases at J, with 20 bases between.

The V and J genes are TRBV5-4 and TRBJ1-6; TRBD1 is a possible D gene (6 bases). Sequencing input: peripheral blood. This clonotype was sampled from a man in his 70s with acute or convalescent COVID-19. The CDR3 DNA follows: TGTGCCAGCAGAAATAACAGGGAAGGTGATGCCCTCCACTTT. It is translated as CASRNNREGDALHF.